Sequencing of this T cell receptor beta chain was carried out in a study of cytomegalovirus exposure and HLA in healthy donors. Repertoires were generated with immunoSEQ multiplex PCR, while TCRdb's copy carries only in-frame clones and drops some. The sample holds more than 250,000 clones, approximately 90% seen once. The CDR3 length is 13 residues. The V gene's germline CDR1 is MNHEY and CDR2 SMNVEV (reference sequence). V was pared by 0 bases and J by 6 bases, with 6 bases between. The receptor was derived from a young woman in good health and CMV-seronegative. The rearrangement links TRBV27 to TRBJ2-1; D is uncertain. The specimen was PBMCs. In nucleotides, the CDR3 is TGTGCCAGCAGTTTATCCGCTATCAATGAGCAGTTCTTC. Its translation: CASSLSAINEQFF.